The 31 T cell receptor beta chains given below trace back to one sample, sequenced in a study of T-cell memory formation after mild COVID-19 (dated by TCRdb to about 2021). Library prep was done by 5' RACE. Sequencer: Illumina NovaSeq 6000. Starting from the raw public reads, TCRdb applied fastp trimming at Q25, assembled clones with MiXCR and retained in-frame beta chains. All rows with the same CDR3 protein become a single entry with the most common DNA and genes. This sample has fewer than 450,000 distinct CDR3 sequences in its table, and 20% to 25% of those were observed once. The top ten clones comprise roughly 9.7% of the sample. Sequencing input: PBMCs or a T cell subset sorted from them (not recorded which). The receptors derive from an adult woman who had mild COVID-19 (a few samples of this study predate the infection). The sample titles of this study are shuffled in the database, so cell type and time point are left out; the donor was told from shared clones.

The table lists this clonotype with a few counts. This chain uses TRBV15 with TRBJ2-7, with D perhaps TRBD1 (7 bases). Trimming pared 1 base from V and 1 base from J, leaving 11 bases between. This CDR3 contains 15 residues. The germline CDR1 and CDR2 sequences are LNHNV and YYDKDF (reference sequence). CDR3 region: CATSRVPGGSYEQYF. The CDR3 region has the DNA TGTGCCACCAGCAGAGTCCCAGGGGGGTCCTACGAGCAGTACTTC. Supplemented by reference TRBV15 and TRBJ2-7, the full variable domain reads DAMVIQNPRYQVTQFGKPVTLSCSQTLNHNVMYWYQQKSSQAPKLLFHYYDKDFNNEADTPDNFQSRRPNTSFCFLDIRSPGLGDTAMYLCATSRVPGGSYEQYFGPGTRLTVT.

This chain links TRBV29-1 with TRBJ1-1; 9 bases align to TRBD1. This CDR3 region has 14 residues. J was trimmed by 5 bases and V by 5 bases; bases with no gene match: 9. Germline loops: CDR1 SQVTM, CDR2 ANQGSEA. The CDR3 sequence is CSVLQGARGTEAFF. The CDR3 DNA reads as TGCAGCGTTCTACAGGGGGCGCGGGGTACTGAAGCTTTCTTT.

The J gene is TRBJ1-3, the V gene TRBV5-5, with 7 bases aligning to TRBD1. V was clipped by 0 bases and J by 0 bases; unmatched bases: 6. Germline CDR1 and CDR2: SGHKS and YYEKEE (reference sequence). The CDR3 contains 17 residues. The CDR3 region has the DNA TGTGCCAGCAGCTTGGGGACAGGAGCCGTCTCTGGAAACACCATATATTTT. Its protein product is CASSLGTGAVSGNTIYF.

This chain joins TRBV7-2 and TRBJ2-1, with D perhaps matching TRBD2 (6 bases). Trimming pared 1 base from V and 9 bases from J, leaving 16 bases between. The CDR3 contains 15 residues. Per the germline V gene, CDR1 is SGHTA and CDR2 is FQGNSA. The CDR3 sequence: CASSLDGLASREQFF. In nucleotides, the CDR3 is TGTGCCAGCAGCTTAGATGGCCTAGCGTCTCGTGAGCAGTTCTTC.

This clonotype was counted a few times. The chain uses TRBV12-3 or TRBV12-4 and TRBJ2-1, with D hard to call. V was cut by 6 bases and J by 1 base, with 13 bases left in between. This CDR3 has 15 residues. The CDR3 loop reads CASRSVGSSYNEQFF. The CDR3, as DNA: TGTGCCAGCAGATCGGTGGGAAGTTCCTACAATGAGCAGTTCTTC.

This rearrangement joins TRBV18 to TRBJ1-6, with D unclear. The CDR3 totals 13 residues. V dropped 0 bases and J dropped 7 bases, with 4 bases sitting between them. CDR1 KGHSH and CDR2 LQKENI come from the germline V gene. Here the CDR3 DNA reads TGTGCCAGCTCACCACCGATAAATTCACCCCTCCACTTT. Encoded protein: CASSPPINSPLHF.

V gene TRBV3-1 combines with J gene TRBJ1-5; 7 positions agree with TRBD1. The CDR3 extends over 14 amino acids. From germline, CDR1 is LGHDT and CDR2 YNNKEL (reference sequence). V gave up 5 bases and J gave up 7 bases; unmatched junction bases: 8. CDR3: CASSIDRVEQPQHF. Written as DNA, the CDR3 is TGTGCCAGCAGCATAGACAGGGTGGAACAGCCCCAGCATTTT.

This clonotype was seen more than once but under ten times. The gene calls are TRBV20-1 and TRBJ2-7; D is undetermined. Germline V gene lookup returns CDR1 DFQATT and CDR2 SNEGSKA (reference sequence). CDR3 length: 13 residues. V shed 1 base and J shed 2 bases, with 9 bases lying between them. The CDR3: CSARVTVPYEQYF. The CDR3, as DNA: TGCAGTGCTAGAGTTACAGTACCCTACGAGCAGTACTTC.

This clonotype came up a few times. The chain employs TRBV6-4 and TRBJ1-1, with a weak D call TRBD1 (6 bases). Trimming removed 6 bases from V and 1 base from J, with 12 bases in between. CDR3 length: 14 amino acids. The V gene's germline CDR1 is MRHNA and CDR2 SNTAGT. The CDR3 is CASRGGAGNTEAFF. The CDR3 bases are TGTGCCAGCAGGGGGGGGGCCGGGAACACTGAAGCTTTCTTT.

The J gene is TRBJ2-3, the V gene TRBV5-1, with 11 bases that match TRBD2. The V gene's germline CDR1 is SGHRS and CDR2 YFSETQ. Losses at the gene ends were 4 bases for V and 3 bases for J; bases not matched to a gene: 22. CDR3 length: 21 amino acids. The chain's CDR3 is CASSPPGSGGAILLGTDTQYF. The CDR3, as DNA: TGCGCCAGCAGCCCACCAGGTAGCGGGGGGGCCATATTGCTCGGGACAGATACGCAGTATTTT.

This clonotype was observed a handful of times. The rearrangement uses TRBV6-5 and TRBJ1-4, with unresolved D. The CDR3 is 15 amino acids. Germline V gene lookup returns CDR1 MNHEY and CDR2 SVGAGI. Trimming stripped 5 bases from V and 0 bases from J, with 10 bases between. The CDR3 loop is CASSPGLATNEKLFF. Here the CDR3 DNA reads TGTGCCAGCAGTCCGGGTCTCGCAACTAATGAAAAACTGTTTTTT.

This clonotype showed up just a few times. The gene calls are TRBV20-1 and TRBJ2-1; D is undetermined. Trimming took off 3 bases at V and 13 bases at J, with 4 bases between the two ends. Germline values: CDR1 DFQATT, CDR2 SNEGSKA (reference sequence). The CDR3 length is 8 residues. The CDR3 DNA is TGCAGTGCTAGGGCACAGTTCTTC. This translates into CSARAQFF.

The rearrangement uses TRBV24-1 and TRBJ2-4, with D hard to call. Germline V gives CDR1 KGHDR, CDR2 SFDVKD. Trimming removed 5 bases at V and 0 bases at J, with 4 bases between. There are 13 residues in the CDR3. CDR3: CATSGAAKNIQYF. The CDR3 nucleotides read TGTGCCACCAGTGGGGCAGCCAAAAACATTCAGTACTTC.

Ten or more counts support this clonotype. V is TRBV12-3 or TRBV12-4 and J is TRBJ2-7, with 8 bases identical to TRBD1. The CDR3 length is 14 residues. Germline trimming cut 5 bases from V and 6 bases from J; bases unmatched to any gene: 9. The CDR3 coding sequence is TGTGCCAGCAGTACAGGGGGTGGTAGAGTCGAGCAGTACTTC. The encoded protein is CASSTGGGRVEQYF.

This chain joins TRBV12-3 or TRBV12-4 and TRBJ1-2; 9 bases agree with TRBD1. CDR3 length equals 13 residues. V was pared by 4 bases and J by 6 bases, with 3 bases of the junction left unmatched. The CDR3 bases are TGTGCCAGCAGTTCACAGGGGGCTCATGGCTACACCTTC. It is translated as CASSSQGAHGYTF.

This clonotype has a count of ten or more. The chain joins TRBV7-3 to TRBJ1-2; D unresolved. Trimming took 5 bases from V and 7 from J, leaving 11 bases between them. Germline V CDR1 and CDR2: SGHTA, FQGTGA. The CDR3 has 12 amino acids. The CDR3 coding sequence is TGTGCCAGCAGCGCCAACGGGGTTGGCTACACCTTC. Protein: CASSANGVGYTF.

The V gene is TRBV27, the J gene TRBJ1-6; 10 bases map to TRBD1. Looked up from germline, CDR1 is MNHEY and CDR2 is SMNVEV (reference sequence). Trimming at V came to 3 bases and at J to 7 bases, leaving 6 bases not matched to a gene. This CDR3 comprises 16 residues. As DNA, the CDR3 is TGTGCCAGCAGTTTTCTGACGACAGGGGGCAATTCACCCCTCCACTTT. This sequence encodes CASSFLTTGGNSPLHF.

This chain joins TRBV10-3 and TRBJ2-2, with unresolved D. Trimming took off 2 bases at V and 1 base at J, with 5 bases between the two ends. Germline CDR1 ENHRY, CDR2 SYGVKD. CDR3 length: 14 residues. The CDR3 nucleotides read TGTGCCATCAGTGAGCCAGGGAACACCGGGGAGCTGTTTTTT. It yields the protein CAISEPGNTGELFF.

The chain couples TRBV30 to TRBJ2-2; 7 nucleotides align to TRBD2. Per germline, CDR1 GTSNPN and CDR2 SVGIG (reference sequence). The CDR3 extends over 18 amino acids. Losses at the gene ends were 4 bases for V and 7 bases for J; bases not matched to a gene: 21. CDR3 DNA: TGTGCCTGGATCCCACGCGGCCGGGGGGTCCCTCCTAGCGGGGAGCTGTTTTTT. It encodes CAWIPRGRGVPPSGELFF.

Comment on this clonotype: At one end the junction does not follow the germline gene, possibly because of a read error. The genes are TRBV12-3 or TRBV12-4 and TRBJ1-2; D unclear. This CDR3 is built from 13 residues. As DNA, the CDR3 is TGTGCCAGCAGCTTAGGGTTATCCTATGGCTACACCTTC. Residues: CASSLGLSYGYTF.

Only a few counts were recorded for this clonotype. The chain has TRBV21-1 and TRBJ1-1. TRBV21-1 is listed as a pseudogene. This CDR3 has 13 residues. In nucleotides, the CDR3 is TGTGCCAGCACTGGACCTCCCGCGAAGAAAGCTTTCTTT. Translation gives CASTGPPAKKAFF.

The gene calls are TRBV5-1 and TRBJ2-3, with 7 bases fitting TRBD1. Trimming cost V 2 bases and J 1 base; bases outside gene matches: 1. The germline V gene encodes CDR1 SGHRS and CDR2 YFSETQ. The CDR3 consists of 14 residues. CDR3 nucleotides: TGCGCCAGCAGCTTCGGACAGGGCACAGATACGCAGTATTTT. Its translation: CASSFGQGTDTQYF.

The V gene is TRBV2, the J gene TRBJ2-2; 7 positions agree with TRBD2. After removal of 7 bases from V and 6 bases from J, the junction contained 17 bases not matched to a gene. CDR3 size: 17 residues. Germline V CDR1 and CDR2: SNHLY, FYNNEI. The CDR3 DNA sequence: TGTGCCAGCACCGATAGAGCCCCAGCGGGGACGGCCGGGGAGCTGTTTTTT. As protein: CASTDRAPAGTAGELFF.

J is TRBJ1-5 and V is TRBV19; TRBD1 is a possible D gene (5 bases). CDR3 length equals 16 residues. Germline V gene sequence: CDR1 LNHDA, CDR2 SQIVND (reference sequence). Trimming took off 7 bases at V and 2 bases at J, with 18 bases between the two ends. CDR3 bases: TGTGCCAGTATCCCTCGTCAGGGCGGCGGCAATCAGCCCCAGCATTTT. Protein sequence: CASIPRQGGGNQPQHF.

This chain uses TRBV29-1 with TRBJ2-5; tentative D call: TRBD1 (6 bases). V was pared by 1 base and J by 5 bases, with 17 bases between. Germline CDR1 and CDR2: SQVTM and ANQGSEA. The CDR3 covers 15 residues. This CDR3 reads CSVEGTGDTGETQYF. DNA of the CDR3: TGCAGCGTTGAAGGCACCGGGGACACCGGTGAGACCCAGTACTTC.

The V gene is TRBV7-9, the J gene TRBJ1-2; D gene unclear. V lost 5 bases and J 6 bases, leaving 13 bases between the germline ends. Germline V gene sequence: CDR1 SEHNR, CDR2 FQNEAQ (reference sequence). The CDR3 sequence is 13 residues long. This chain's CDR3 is CASSPSAGDGYTF. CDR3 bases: TGTGCCAGCAGCCCTTCCGCTGGGGATGGCTACACCTTC.

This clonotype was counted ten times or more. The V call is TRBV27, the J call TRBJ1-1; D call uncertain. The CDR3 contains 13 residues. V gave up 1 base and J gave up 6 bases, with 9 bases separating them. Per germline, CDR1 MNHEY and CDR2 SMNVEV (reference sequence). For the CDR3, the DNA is TGTGCCAGCAGTTTATGGGTTACCGCTGAAGCTTTCTTT. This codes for CASSLWVTAEAFF.

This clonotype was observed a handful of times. The CDR3 protein is CASSELGRETKNIQYF. The CDR3 nucleotides read TGTGCCAGCAGTGAATTGGGCAGGGAAACCAAAAACATTCAGTACTTC. J is TRBJ2-4 and V is TRBV25-1; possibly TRBD1 for D (5 bases). Trimming removed 1 base at V and 2 bases at J, with 12 bases between. The CDR3 totals 16 residues. Germline V lookup: CDR1 MGHDK, CDR2 SYGVNS.

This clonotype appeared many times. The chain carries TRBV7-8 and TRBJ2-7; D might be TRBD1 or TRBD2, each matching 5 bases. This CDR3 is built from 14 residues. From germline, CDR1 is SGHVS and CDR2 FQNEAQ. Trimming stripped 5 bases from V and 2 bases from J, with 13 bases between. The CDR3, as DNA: TGTGCCAGCAGCGCCGGGACGGGAACCTACGAGCAGTACTTC. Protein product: CASSAGTGTYEQYF.

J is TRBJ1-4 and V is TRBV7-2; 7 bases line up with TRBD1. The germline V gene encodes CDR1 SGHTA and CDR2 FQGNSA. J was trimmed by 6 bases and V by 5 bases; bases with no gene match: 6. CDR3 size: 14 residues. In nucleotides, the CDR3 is TGTGCCAGCAGCATGACAGGGACGGATGAAAAACTGTTTTTT. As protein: CASSMTGTDEKLFF.

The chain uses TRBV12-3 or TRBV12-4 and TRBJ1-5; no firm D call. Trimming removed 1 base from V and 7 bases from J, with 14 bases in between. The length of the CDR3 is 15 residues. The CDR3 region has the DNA TGTGCCAGCAGTTTAGGGGTCTCCGCCAACCAGCCCCAGCATTTT. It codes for CASSLGVSANQPQHF.